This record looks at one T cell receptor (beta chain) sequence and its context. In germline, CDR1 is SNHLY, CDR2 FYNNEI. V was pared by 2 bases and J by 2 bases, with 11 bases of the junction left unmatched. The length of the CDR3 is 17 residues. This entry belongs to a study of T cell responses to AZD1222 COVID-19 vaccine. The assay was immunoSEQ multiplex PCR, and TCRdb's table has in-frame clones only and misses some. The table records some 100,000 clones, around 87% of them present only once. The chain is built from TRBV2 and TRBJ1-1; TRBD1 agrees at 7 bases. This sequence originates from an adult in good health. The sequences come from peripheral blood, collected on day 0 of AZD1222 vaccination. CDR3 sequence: CASSESRIGDRNTEAFF. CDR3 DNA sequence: TGTGCCAGCAGTGAAAGTCGAATCGGGGACAGAAACACTGAAGCTTTCTTT.